This entry lists 15 T cell receptor beta chains sequenced from one sample in a study of T cells in Graves' hyperthyroidism and ophthalmopathy (dated by TCRdb to about 2019). The library relied on multiplex PCR. For sequencing, an Illumina HiSeq 2000 was employed. TCR beta CDR3 regions were amplified from RNA transcripts. For the first round of RT-PCR on the TCR CDR3, the HTBI primer set was used together with the Qiagen OneStep RT-PCR kit. TCRdb redid the processing of the public reads, applying fastp at Q25 and MiXCR, and retained in-frame beta chains. Each entry merges the rows of one CDR3 protein and shows their most common DNA and genes. The sample table contains hundreds of thousands of distinct CDR3 sequences; only one count was recorded for roughly 14% of them. The ten top clones hold over 7.5% of the sample. Sequenced sample: blood. The receptors originated from a woman aged 18-29 years with Graves' hyperthyroidism.

At least ten counts were recorded for this clonotype. CDR3 residues: CASSIFGVAGAETQYF. For the CDR3, the DNA is TGTGCCAGTAGTATTTTCGGAGTAGCGGGTGCAGAGACCCAGTACTTC. The chain links TRBV19 to TRBJ2-5, with 7 bases fitting TRBD2. This CDR3 has 16 residues. In germline, CDR1 is LNHDA, CDR2 SQIVND (reference sequence). V lost 3 bases and J lost 4; bases outside the gene matches: 11.

This clonotype came up a few times. J is TRBJ2-7 and V is TRBV20-1; D perhaps matches TRBD2 (5 bases). Trimming left V 2 bases short and J 6 bases short, with 20 bases between. Germline values: CDR1 DFQATT, CDR2 SNEGSKA (reference sequence). CDR3 length: 15 residues. CDR3 sequence (DNA): TGCAGTGCTAGAACCCCGGGAAGGGCAGTCCGCGAGCAGTACTTC. Its translation is CSARTPGRAVREQYF.

This clonotype was observed many times. The chain recombines TRBV20-1 with TRBJ1-5; D possibly corresponds to TRBD1 (6 bases). CDR1 DFQATT and CDR2 SNEGSKA come from the germline V gene (reference sequence). The CDR3 contains 15 residues. V lost 6 bases to trimming and J lost 0 bases, with 15 bases between them. As DNA, the CDR3 is TGCAGTGCCCGGAAGAGGGGGTATAGCAATCAGCCCCAGCATTTT. Encoded protein: CSARKRGYSNQPQHF.

This clonotype has more than one count but fewer than ten. The chain is built from TRBV20-1 and TRBJ1-6; a possible D gene is TRBD1 (5 bases). Germline values: CDR1 DFQATT, CDR2 SNEGSKA (reference sequence). This CDR3 comprises 15 residues. V lost 3 bases and J 2 bases, leaving 11 bases between the germline ends. The CDR3 DNA follows: TGCAGTGCTAGTGCCGGGGCCCCCTATAATTCACCCCTCCACTTT. Translated: CSASAGAPYNSPLHF.

This clonotype was seen at least ten times. The rearrangement links TRBV28 to TRBJ2-2, with TRBD2 identical over 7 bases. The junction had 7 bases not matched to a gene; V was cut back by 5 bases and J by 1 base. CDR3 length equals 16 residues. Per the germline V gene, CDR1 is MDHEN and CDR2 is SYDVKM. The CDR3 DNA reads as TGTGCCAGCAGTCCCGCAGGGAGGGGGAACACCGGGGAGCTGTTTTTT. Its protein product is CASSPAGRGNTGELFF. Using reference TRBV28 and TRBJ2-2 for the parts outside the CDR3, the full variable domain is DVKVTQSSRYLVKRTGEKVFLECVQDMDHENMFWYRQDPGLGLRLIYFSYDVKMKEKGDIPEGYSVSREKKERFSLILESASTNQTSMYLCASSPAGRGNTGELFFGEGSRLTVL.

This clonotype was observed many times. V and J are TRBV27 and TRBJ1-2, with a tentative D call TRBD1 (6 bases). The germline CDR1 and CDR2 sequences are MNHEY and SMNVEV (reference sequence). This CDR3 contains 12 residues. V dropped 7 bases and J dropped 7 bases, with 13 bases sitting between them. The CDR3 loop reads CASKQGGRGYTF. DNA for the CDR3: TGTGCCAGCAAACAGGGCGGGCGTGGCTACACCTTC.

This clonotype was observed a few times. V usage is TRBV20-1 and J usage is TRBJ2-5; D is perhaps TRBD2 (5 bases). The CDR3 is made up of 16 amino acids. The germline V gene encodes CDR1 DFQATT and CDR2 SNEGSKA (reference sequence). V shed 5 bases and J shed 3 bases, with 22 bases lying between them. In nucleotides, the CDR3 is TGCAGTGCTCGGTCCCTGTCGGGATTGGAAAAAGAGACCCAGTACTTC. Protein product: CSARSLSGLEKETQYF.

This clonotype was found many times. The chain has TRBV5-6 and TRBJ2-1; a possible D gene is TRBD1 (5 bases). This CDR3 has 16 residues. Trimming took 2 bases from V and 3 from J, leaving 15 bases between them. Germline CDR1 SGHDT, CDR2 YYEEEE. The CDR3, as DNA: TGTGCCAGCAGCTTAAGGGGCGAACTCCTCTACAATGAGCAGTTCTTC. This gives the protein CASSLRGELLYNEQFF.

This clonotype was seen more than once but under ten times. The chain is built from TRBV18 and TRBJ2-2; TRBD2 matches at 11 bases. The CDR3 spans 17 residues. The V segment lost 2 bases and the J segment 0 bases; nucleotides outside the gene matches: 2. The germline V gene encodes CDR1 KGHSH and CDR2 LQKENI. The CDR3 bases are TGTGCCAGCTCACCAATGACTAGCGGGACGAACACCGGGGAGCTGTTTTTT. Protein: CASSPMTSGTNTGELFF.

This clonotype was seen many times. The rearrangement uses TRBV30 and TRBJ1-1; TRBD1 might be the D (6 bases). V shed 0 bases and J shed 2 bases, with 19 bases lying between them. This CDR3 spans 17 amino acids. Germline CDR1 GTSNPN, CDR2 SVGIG (reference sequence). Written as DNA, the CDR3 is TGTGCCTGGAGTGTACTGAGGGCAGGGGACCTTAACACTGAAGCTTTCTTT. Protein: CAWSVLRAGDLNTEAFF.

In its sample, this clonotype was seen many times. The rearrangement joins TRBV6-1 to TRBJ2-7; 8 bases fit TRBD1. The CDR3 runs 13 residues. Germline CDR1 is MNHNS and CDR2 is SASEGT. With 6 bases clipped from V and 4 bases from J, the junction kept 5 bases outside the gene matches. The CDR3 coding sequence is TGTGCCAGCAGAGACAGGGACAGGTACGAGCAGTACTTC. It yields the protein CASRDRDRYEQYF.

This clonotype was counted ten times or more. CDR3 sequence reads: CAWSGDRGFEQFF. CDR3 sequence (DNA): TGTGCCTGGAGTGGGGACAGGGGATTTGAGCAGTTCTTC. This sequence joins TRBV30 and TRBJ2-1, with 10 bases matching TRBD1. The CDR3 has 13 residues. V dropped 1 base and J dropped 9; count of bases not matched to a gene: 3. CDR1 is GTSNPN and CDR2 is SVGIG in the germline V gene (reference sequence).

The chain joins TRBV9 to TRBJ1-2; 7 bases align to TRBD1. Germline-derived CDR1 and CDR2 are SGDLS and YYNGEE. J lost 6 bases, V lost 7 bases, and 24 bases had no gene match. The CDR3 contains 18 residues. CDR3 sequence: CASPKRGGDSLWGDGYTF. For the CDR3, the DNA is TGTGCCAGCCCCAAACGTGGGGGGGACAGCCTCTGGGGTGATGGCTACACCTTC. The whole variable domain, filled in from reference TRBV9 and TRBJ1-2, reads DSGVTQTPKHLITATGQRVTLRCSPRSGDLSVYWYQQSLDQGLQFLIQYYNGEERAKGNILERFSAQQFPDLHSELNLSSLELGDSALYFCASPKRGGDSLWGDGYTFGSGTRLTVV.

This clonotype has at least ten counts. The chain uses TRBV10-3 and TRBJ2-3; perhaps TRBD2 as D (5 bases). The germline V gene has CDR1 ENHRY and CDR2 SYGVKD. The ends were cut back, 4 bases at V and 5 bases at J, with 13 bases in the middle. This CDR3 region has 14 residues. CDR3 coding DNA: TGTGCCATCAGTGCAGTCCAGGAGGAAGATACGCAGTATTTT. It specifies CAISAVQEEDTQYF.

The CDR3 sequence: CAFRENTEAFF. CDR3 nucleotides: TGTGCATTCCGAGAGAACACTGAAGCTTTCTTT. V gene TRBV28 combines with J gene TRBJ1-1; D gene ambiguous. The CDR3 spans 11 residues. Germline V lookup: CDR1 MDHEN, CDR2 SYDVKM. The full variable domain, in which reference TRBV28 and TRBJ1-1 provide the parts outside the CDR3, is DVKVTQSSRYLVKRTGEKVFLECVQDMDHENMFWYRQDPGLGLRLIYFSYDVKMKEKGDIPEGYSVSREKKERFSLILESASTNQTSMYLCAFRENTEAFFGQGTRLTVV.